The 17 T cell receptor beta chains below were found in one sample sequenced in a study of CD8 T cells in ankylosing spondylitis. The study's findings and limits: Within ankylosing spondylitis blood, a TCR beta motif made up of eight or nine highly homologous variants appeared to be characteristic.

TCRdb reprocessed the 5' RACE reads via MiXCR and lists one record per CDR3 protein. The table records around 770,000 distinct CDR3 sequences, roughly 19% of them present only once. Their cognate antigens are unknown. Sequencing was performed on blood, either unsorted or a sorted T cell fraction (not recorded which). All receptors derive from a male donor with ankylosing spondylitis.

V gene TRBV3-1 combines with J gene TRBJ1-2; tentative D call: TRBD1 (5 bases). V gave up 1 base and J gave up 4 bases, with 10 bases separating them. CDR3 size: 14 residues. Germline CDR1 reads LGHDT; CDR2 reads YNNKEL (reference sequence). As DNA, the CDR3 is TGTGCCAGCAGCCAAGTCACAGGTTCCTATGGCTACACCTTC. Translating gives CASSQVTGSYGYTF.

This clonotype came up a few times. DNA for the CDR3: TGTGCCAGCAGCCGGAACGGGGGGCTCGCTGAAGCTTTCTTT. As protein: CASSRNGGLAEAFF. The J gene is TRBJ1-1, the V gene TRBV5-6; D is possibly TRBD1 (6 bases). The CDR3 length is 14 residues. The germline gives CDR1 SGHDT, CDR2 YYEEEE. The ends were cut back, 4 bases at V and 6 bases at J, with 16 bases in the middle. The full variable domain, its missing parts supplied by reference TRBV5-6 and TRBJ1-1, is DAGVTQSPTHLIKTRGQQVTLRCSPKSGHDTVSWYQQALGQGPQFIFQYYEEEERQRGNFPDRFSGHQFPNYSSELNVNALLLGDSALYLCASSRNGGLAEAFFGQGTRLTVV.

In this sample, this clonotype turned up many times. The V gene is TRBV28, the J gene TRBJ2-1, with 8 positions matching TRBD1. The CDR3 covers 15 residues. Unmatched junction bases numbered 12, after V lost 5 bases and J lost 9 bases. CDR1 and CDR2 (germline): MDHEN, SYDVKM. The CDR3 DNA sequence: TGTGCCAGCAGTCTCCGACAGGGGACAGCGGGTGAGCAGTTCTTC. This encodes CASSLRQGTAGEQFF.

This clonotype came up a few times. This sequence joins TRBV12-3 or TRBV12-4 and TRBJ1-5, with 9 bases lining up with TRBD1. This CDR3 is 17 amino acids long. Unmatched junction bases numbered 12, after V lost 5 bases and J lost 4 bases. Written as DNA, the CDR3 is TGTGCCAGCAGTCCGAGGTGGGACAGGGTAGGGAATCAGCCCCAGCATTTT. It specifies CASSPRWDRVGNQPQHF.

The CDR3 DNA sequence: TGTGCCAGCAGTTTATTCGGGGCGAACACTGAAGCTTTCTTT. Encoded protein: CASSLFGANTEAFF. The chain is built from TRBV28 and TRBJ1-1, with D perhaps matching TRBD1 (5 bases). V lost 1 base, J lost 1 base, and 7 bases lay in between. CDR1 is MDHEN, CDR2 SYDVKM, per germline. This CDR3 comprises 14 residues.

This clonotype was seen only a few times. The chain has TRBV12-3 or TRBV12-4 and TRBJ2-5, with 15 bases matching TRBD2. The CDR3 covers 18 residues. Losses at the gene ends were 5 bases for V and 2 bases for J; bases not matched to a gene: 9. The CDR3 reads CASSPRTSGRASQETQYF. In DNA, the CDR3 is TGTGCCAGCAGTCCCCGGACTAGCGGGAGGGCCTCTCAAGAGACCCAGTACTTC.

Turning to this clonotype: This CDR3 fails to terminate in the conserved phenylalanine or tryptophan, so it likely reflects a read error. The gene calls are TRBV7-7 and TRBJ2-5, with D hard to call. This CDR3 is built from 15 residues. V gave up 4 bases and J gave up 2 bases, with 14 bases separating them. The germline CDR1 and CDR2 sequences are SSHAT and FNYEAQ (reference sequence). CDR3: CASSYLTGPQETQYL. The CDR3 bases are TGTGCCAGCAGCTACTTAACCGGGCCGCAAGAGACCCAGTACCTC.

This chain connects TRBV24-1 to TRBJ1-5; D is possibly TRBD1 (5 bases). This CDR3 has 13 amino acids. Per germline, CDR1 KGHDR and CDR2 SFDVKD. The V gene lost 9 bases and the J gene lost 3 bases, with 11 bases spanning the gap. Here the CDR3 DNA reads TGTGCCACCCGGGCAGGGAACAATCAGCCCCAGCATTTT. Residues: CATRAGNNQPQHF.

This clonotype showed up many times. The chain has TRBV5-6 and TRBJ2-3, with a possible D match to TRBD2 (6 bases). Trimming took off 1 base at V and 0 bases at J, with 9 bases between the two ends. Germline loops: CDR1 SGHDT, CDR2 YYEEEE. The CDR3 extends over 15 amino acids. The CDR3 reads CASSLTSPSTDTQYF. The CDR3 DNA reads TGTGCCAGCAGCTTGACTAGCCCTAGCACAGATACGCAGTATTTT. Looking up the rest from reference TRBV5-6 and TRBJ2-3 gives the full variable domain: DAGVTQSPTHLIKTRGQQVTLRCSPKSGHDTVSWYQQALGQGPQFIFQYYEEEERQRGNFPDRFSGHQFPNYSSELNVNALLLGDSALYLCASSLTSPSTDTQYFGPGTRLTVL.

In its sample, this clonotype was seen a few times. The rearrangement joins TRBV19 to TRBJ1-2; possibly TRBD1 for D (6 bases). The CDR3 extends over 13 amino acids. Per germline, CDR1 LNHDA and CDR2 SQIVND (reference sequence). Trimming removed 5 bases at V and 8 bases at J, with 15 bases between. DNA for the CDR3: TGTGCCAGTAGTGGCGGCAGGGGACAAGGCTACACCTTC. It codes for CASSGGRGQGYTF.

The CDR3 loop is CASSSPYLPTSGGATDTQYF. For the CDR3, the DNA is TGTGCCAGCAGCTCCCCTTACTTACCGACTAGCGGGGGGGCTACAGATACGCAGTATTTT. The chain employs TRBV11-2 and TRBJ2-3; 14 bases match TRBD2. The CDR3 has 20 amino acids. V lost 4 bases and J lost 3; bases outside the gene matches: 15. Germline V CDR1 and CDR2: SGHAT, FQNNGV.

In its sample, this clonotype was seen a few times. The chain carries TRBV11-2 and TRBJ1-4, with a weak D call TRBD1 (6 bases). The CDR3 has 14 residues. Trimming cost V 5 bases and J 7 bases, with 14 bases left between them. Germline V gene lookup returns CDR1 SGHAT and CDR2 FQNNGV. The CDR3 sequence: CASSATGTPEKLFF. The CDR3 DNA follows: TGTGCCAGCAGCGCCACCGGGACACCTGAAAAACTGTTTTTT. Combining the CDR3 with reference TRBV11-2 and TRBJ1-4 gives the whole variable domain EAGVAQSPRYKIIEKRQSVAFWCNPISGHATLYWYQQILGQGPKLLIQFQNNGVVDDSQLPKDRFSAERLKGVDSTLKIQPAKLEDSAVYLCASSATGTPEKLFFGSGTQLSVL.

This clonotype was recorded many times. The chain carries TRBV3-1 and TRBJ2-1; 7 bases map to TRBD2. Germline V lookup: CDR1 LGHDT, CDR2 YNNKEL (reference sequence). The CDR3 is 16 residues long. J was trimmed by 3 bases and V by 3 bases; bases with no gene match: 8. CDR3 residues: CASSHRGGSFYNEQFF. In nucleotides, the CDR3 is TGTGCCAGCAGCCACCGTGGCGGGAGCTTCTACAATGAGCAGTTCTTC.

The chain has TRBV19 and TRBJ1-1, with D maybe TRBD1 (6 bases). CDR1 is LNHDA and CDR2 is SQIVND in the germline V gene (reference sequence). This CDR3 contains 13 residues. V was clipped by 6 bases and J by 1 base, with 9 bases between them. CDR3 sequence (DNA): TGTGCCAGTAGAACAGGGAAGAACACTGAAGCTTTCTTT. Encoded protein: CASRTGKNTEAFF.

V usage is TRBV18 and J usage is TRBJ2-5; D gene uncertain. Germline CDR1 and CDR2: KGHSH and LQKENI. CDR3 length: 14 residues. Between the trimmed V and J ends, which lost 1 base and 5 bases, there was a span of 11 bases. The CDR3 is CASSPQGSHETQYF. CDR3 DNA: TGTGCCAGCTCACCACAGGGAAGCCACGAGACCCAGTACTTC.

The CDR3 DNA sequence: TGTGCCAGCTTGAGACAGGGGGCGTGGAATGAGCAGTTCTTC. Its translation is CASLRQGAWNEQFF. This rearrangement joins TRBV2 to TRBJ2-1, with 10 positions matching TRBD1. The junction had 8 bases not matched to a gene; V was cut back by 8 bases and J by 7 bases. Germline lookup yields CDR1 SNHLY and CDR2 FYNNEI. CDR3 length equals 14 residues.

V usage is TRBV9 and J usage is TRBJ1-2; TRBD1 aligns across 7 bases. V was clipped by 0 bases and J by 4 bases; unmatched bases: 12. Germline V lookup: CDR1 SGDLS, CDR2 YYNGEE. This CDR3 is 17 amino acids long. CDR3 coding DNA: TGTGCCAGCAGCGTAGGGCCTCGGACAGGATTGAGCTATGGCTACACCTTC. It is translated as CASSVGPRTGLSYGYTF.